These T cell receptor beta chains were read from a single sample in a study of T cells after yellow fever vaccination. TCRdb analysed the 5' RACE reads with MiXCR anew, one entry per CDR3 protein. Here the sample spans around 260,000 distinct CDR3 sequences, about 5.2% being singletons. Sequencing was performed on CD4+ T cells sorted from PBMCs, taken on the day of the yellow fever booster vaccination. The receptors shown here come from a man in his late teens or twenties who received the YFV17D yellow fever vaccine. Each CDR3 is given with its conserved first and last residue. Each record gives: V gene, D gene, clone size, J gene, CDR3 DNA, CDR3 protein. D genes are given only for firm matches. For some rows the clone size is stated as once, few or many, or as a class when expanded; others skip it.

>TRBV29-1|.|.|TRBJ1-6
TGCAGCGTTGAGTTCGGGTACAATTCACCCCTCCACTTT
CSVEFGYNSPLHF
>TRBV2|.|few|TRBJ1-5
TGTGCCAGCAGTGAAAACAGGGCGAGGGCTCAGCCCCAGCATTTT
CASSENRARAQPQHF
>TRBV5-4|.|few|TRBJ1-2
TGTGCCAGCAGCTTTTTGGGGCGGGATGGCTACACCTTC
CASSFLGRDGYTF
>TRBV20-1|.|.|TRBJ2-5
TGCAGTGCTAGAGGGCGGGGCAGGGGGGAGACCCAGTACTTC
CSARGRGRGETQYF
>TRBV7-2|TRBD1|many|TRBJ1-5
TGTGCCAGCAGCAAAGACAGGGGCGGCAATCAGCCCCAGCATTTT
CASSKDRGGNQPQHF
>TRBV5-1|.|few|TRBJ1-1
TGCGCCAGCAGCTTGGCCGTCTCGAACACTGAAGCTTTCTTT
CASSLAVSNTEAFF
>TRBV20-1|TRBD2|few|TRBJ2-5
TGCAGTGCTAGAGGTCGGCGGGGGGAAGAGACCCAGTACTTC
CSARGRRGEETQYF
>TRBV2|TRBD1|few|TRBJ1-2
TGTGCCAGCAGGGACAGGTCGCTACTAGGTGGCTACACCTTC
CASRDRSLLGGYTF
>TRBV7-9|.|.|TRBJ2-7
TGTGCCAGCCCCGAGCAGTACTTC
CASPEQYF
>TRBV7-9|TRBD1|many|TRBJ1-2
TGTGCCAGCAGCTTATATGGGACAGGCGATAGTATCAACTATGGCTACACCTTC
CASSLYGTGDSINYGYTF
>TRBV7-2|.|few|TRBJ2-7
TGTGCCAGCAGCTTAGCCCGCAGGAGCTCCTACGAGCAGTACTTC
CASSLARRSSYEQYF
>TRBV20-1|.|.|TRBJ1-1
TGCAGTCTTCCAAACCGGGACGGCAACACTGAAGCTTTCTTT
CSLPNRDGNTEAFF
>TRBV7-9|.|many|TRBJ2-7
TGTGCCAGCAGCTTTGAGTTAGGCATGGACGAGCAGTACTTC
CASSFELGMDEQYF
>TRBV5-1|.|many|TRBJ2-1
TGCGCCAGCAGCTTGATGAGTCCCGGCTACAATGAGCAGTTCTTC
CASSLMSPGYNEQFF
>TRBV4-3|TRBD2|few|TRBJ2-3
TGCGCCAGCAGCCAAGCTTCCCTAGCGGGGTCCCCAGATACGCAGTATTTT
CASSQASLAGSPDTQYF
>TRBV6-2/TRBV6-3|TRBD2|many|TRBJ2-7
TGTGCCAGCAGTTACCCCAGCGGGGGGCTTACGACCTACGAGCAGTACTTC
CASSYPSGGLTTYEQYF
>TRBV29-1|.|many|TRBJ2-1
TGCAGCGTCCAATACAATGAGCAGTTCTTC
CSVQYNEQFF
>TRBV18|.|many|TRBJ1-1
TGTGCCAGCAGCCCCTCACGGGACACTGAAGCTTTCTTT
CASSPSRDTEAFF